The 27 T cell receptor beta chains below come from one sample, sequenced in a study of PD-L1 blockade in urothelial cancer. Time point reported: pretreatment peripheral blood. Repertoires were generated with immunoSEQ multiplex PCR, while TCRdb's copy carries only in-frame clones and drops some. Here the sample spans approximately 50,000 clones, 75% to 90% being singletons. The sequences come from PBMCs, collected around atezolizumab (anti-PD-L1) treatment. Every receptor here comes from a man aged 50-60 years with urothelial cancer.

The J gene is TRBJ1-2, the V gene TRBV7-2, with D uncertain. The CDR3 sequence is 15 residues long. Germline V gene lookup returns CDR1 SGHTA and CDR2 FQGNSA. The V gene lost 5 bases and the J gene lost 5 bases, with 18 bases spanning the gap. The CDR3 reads CASSPNGVLLYGYTF. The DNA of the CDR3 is TGTGCCAGCAGCCCAAACGGGGTCCTCCTTTATGGCTACACCTTC.

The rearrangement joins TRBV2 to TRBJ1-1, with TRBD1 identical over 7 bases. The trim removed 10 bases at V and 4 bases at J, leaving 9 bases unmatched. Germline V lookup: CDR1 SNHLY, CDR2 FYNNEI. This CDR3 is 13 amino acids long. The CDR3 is CAIDRVRGTEAFF. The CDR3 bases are TGTGCCATTGACAGGGTGAGAGGCACTGAAGCTTTCTTT.

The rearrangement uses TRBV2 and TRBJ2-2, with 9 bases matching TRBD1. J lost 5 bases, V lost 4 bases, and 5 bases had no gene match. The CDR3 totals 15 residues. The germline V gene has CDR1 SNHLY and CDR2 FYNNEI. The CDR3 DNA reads TGTGCCAGCAGTGGGGACAGGGTAGGGACCGGGGAGCTGTTTTTT. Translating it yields CASSGDRVGTGELFF.

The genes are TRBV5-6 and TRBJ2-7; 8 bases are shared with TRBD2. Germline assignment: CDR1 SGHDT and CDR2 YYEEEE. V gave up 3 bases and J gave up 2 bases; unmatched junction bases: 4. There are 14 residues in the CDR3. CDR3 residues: CASSSSSGPYEQYF. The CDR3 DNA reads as TGTGCCAGCAGCTCATCTAGCGGGCCCTACGAGCAGTACTTC.

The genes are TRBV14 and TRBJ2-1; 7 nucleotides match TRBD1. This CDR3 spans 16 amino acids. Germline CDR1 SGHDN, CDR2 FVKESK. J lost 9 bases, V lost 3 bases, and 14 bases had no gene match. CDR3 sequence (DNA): TGTGCCAGCAGCCAGATTCGGGACAGATGGGCGGTTGAGCAGTTCTTC. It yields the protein CASSQIRDRWAVEQFF.

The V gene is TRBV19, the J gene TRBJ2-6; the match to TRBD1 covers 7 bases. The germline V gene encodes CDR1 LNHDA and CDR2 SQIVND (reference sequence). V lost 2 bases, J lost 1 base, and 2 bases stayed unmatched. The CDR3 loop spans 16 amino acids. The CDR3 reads CASSILQGSGANVLTF. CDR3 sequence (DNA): TGTGCCAGTAGTATACTACAGGGGTCTGGGGCCAACGTCCTGACTTTC.

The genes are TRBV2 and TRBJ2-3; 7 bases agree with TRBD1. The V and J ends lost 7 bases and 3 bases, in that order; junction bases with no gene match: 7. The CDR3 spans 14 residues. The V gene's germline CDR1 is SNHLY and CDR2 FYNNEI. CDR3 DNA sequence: TGTGCCAGCACCAAGGACAGGCGTACAGATACGCAGTATTTT. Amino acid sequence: CASTKDRRTDTQYF.

Here the CDR3 reads CASSPGGNYGYTF. As DNA, the CDR3 is TGCGCCAGCAGTCCGGGGGGTAACTATGGCTACACCTTC. The J gene is TRBJ1-2, the V gene TRBV10-2; D is perhaps TRBD1 (5 bases). This CDR3 is 13 amino acids long. Per germline, CDR1 WSHSY and CDR2 SAAADI. Trimming removed 5 bases from V and 1 base from J, with 8 bases in between.

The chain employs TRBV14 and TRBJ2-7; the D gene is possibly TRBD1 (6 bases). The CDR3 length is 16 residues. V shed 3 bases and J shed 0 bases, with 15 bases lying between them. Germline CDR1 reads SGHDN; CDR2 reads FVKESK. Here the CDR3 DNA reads TGTGCCAGCAGCCATCAAGACAGGCTAAGCTCCTACGAGCAGTACTTC. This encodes CASSHQDRLSSYEQYF.

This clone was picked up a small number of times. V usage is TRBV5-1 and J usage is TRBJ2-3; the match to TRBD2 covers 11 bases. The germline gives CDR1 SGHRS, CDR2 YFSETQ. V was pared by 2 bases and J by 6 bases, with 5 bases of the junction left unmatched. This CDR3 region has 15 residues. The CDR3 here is CASSFTSGGADTQYF. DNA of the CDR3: TGCGCCAGCAGCTTCACTAGCGGGGGTGCGGATACGCAGTATTTT.

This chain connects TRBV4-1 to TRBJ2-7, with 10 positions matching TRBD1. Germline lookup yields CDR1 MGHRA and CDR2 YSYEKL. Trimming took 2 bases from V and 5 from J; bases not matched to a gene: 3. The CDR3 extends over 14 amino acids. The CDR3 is CASSQRTGGDEQYF. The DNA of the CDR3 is TGCGCCAGCAGCCAAAGGACAGGGGGAGACGAGCAGTACTTC.

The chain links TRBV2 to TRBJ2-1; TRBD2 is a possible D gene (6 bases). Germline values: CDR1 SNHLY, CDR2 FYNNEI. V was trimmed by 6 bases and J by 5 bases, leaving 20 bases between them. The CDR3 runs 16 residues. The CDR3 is CASRATGTQRHNEQFF. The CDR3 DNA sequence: TGTGCCAGCAGGGCCACCGGGACTCAGCGCCACAATGAGCAGTTCTTC.

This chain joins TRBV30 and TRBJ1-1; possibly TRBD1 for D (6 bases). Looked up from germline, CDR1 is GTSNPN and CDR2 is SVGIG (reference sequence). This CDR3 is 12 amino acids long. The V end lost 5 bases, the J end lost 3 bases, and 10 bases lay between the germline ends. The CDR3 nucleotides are TGTGCCTGGCGAGGGGGTTACACTGAAGCTTTCTTT. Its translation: CAWRGGYTEAFF. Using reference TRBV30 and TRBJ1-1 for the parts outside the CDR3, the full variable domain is SQTIHQWPATLVQPVGSPLSLECTVEGTSNPNLYWYRQAAGRGLQLLFYSVGIGQISSEVPQNLSASRPQDRQFILSSKKLLLSDSGFYLCAWRGGYTEAFFGQGTRLTVV.

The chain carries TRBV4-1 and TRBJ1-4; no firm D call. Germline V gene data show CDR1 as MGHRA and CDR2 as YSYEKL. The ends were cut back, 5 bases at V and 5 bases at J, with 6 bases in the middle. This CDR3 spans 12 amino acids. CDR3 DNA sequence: TGCGCCAGCAGCTGGGCGAATGAAAAACTGTTTTTT. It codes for CASSWANEKLFF.

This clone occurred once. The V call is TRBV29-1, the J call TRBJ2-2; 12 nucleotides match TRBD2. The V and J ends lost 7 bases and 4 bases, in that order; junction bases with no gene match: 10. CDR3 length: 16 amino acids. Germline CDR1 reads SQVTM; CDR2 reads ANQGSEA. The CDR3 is CSADSPGLAGTGELFF. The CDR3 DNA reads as TGCAGCGCCGACTCGCCGGGACTAGCGGGCACCGGGGAGCTGTTTTTT.

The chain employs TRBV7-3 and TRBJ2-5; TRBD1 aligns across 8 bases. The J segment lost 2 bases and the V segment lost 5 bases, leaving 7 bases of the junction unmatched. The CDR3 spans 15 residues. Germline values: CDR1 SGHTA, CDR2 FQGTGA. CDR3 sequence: CASSQGQGRQETQYF. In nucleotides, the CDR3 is TGTGCCAGCAGCCAAGGACAGGGTCGGCAAGAGACCCAGTACTTC.

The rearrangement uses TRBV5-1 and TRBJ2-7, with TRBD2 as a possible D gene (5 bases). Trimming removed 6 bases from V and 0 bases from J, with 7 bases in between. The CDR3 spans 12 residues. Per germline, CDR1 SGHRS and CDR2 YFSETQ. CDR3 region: CASTGDSYEQYF. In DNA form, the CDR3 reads TGCGCCAGCACCGGGGACTCCTACGAGCAGTACTTC.

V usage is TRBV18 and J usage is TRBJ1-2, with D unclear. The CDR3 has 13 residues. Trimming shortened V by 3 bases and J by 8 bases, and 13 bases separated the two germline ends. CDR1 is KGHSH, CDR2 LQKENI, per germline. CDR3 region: CASSPDLGRGYTF. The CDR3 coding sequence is TGTGCCAGCTCACCGGACCTAGGGAGAGGCTACACCTTC.

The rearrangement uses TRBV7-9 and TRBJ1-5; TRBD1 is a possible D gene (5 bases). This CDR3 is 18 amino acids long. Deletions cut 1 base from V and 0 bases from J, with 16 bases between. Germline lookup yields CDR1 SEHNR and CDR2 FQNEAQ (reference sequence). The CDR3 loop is CASSLGGVFPPSNQPQHF. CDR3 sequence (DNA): TGTGCCAGCAGCTTAGGGGGGGTTTTTCCTCCTAGCAATCAGCCCCAGCATTTT.

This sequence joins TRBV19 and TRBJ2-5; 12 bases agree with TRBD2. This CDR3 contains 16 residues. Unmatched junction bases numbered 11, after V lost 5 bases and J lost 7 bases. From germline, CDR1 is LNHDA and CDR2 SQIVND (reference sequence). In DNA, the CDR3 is TGTGCCAGTAGTGCCCTACTAGCGGGGGGCCCTGCGACCCAGTACTTC. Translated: CASSALLAGGPATQYF.

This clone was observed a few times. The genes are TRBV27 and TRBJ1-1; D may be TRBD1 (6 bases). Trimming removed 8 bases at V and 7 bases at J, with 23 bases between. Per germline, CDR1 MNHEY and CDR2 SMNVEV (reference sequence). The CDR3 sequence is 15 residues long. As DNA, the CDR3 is TGTGCCAGCGGAAGGACCGGGACAAAGGGTTATGAAGCTTTCTTT. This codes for CASGRTGTKGYEAFF.

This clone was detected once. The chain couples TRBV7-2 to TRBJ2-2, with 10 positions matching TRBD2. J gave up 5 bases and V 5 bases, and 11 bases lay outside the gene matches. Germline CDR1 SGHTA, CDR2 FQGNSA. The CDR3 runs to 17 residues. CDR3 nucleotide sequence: TGTGCCAGCAGCCCCCAGAGCGGGGGGGCCTGGACCGGGGAGCTGTTTTTT. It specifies CASSPQSGGAWTGELFF.

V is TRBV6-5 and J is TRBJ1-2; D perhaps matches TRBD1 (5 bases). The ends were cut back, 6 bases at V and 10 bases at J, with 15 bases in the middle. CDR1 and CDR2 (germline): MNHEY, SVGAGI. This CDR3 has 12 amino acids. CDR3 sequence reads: CASSPTGYAYTF. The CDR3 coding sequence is TGTGCCAGCAGCCCCACAGGATACGCCTACACCTTC.

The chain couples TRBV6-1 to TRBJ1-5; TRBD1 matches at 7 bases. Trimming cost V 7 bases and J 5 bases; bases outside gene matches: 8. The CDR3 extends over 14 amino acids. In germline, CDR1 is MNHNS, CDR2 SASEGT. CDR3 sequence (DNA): TGTGCCAGCAAGGGGGCAGGGTGGGATCAGCCCCAGCATTTT. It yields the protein CASKGAGWDQPQHF.

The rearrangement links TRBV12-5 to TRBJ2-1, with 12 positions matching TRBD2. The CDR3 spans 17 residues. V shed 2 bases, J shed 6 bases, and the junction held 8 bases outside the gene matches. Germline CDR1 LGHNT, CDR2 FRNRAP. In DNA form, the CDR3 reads TGTGCTAGTGGTTTGTCTCTAGCGGGAGGGCCGGGCAATGAGCAGTTCTTC. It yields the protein CASGLSLAGGPGNEQFF.

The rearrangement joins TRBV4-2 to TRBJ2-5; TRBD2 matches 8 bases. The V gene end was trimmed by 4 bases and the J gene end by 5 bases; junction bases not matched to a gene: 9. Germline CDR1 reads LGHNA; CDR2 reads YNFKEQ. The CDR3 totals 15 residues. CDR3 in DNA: TGTGCCAGCAGCCCTTTCGGGGGGGCGATGGAGACCCAGTACTTC. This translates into CASSPFGGAMETQYF.

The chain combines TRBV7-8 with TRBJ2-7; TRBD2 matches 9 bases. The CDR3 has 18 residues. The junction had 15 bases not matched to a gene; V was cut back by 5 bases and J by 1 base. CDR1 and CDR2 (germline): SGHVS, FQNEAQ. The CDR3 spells CASSHLTTSGLRSYEQYF. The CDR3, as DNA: TGTGCCAGCAGCCACCTTACGACTAGCGGTCTACGATCCTACGAGCAGTACTTC.